This T cell receptor beta chain stems from a study of shared clonotypes between healthy human individuals. Study observations and caveats: In contrast to clonotypes shared by all four donors, non-shared clonotypes had lower generation probabilities.

Deep was the level used in running the assay. Generated by immunoSEQ multiplex PCR, the TCRdb table keeps only in-frame clones and is missing some. The sample consists of 2 million to 3 million clones, approximately 94% of them appearing once. Concerning this clone itself: The antigen is not known.

The sequence derives from a man in his late teens or twenties in good health. Some clones in this sample may be carry-over from other donors' samples. Sequencing was performed on naive CD4+ T cells from PBMCs. Regarding subset: CD45RA+ positively selected.

The CDR3 protein is CASSHRTPGTSGRTYEQYF. CDR3 sequence (DNA): TGTGCCAGCAGCCATAGAACTCCCGGGACTAGCGGGAGGACCTACGAGCAGTACTTC. The V gene is TRBV4-2, the J gene TRBJ2-7; 15 bases line up with TRBD2. There are 19 residues in the CDR3. J lost 2 bases, V lost 3 bases, and 11 bases had no gene match. Germline V gene lookup returns CDR1 LGHNA and CDR2 YNFKEQ.